These T cell receptor beta chains were read from a single sample in a study of shared clonotypes between healthy human individuals. Clones were sequenced by immunoSEQ multiplex PCR, and TCRdb holds only the in-frame ones, with some missing. Of 2 million to 2.5 million clones listed, approximately 94% are singletons. The specimen was naive CD4+ T cells sorted from blood. These receptors were obtained from a man between 18 and 29 years old in good health. The CDR3 runs from the conserved cysteine through the conserved F or W. The D gene is left open where the match is weak. Clone size is given for some rows only: seen once, a few or many times, or a class if the clone is expanded.

v_gene	len	d_gene	j_gene	abundance	CDR3aa	CDR3nt
TRBV19	14	.	TRBJ2-7	.	CASSRRGGSYEQYF	TGTGCCAGTAGCCGCCGAGGGGGTTCCTACGAGCAGTACTTC
TRBV2	15	.	TRBJ1-3	.	CASSEIFGGGNTIYF	TGTGCCAGCAGTGAAATTTTTGGGGGAGGAAACACCATATATTTT
TRBV27	14	TRBD2	TRBJ2-7	.	CASSLAGGPYEQYF	TGTGCCAGCAGCCTAGCGGGGGGCCCCTACGAGCAGTACTTC
TRBV5-1	17	TRBD2	TRBJ2-1	.	CASSSDAGLAGRNEQFF	TGCGCCAGCAGCTCAGACGCGGGACTAGCGGGGCGGAATGAGCAGTTCTTC
TRBV27	15	.	TRBJ2-3	.	CASSLAGFRTDTQYF	TGTGCCAGCAGTTTGGCGGGGTTCAGAACAGATACGCAGTATTTT
TRBV7-2	14	.	TRBJ1-5	.	CASSPAATNQPQHF	TGTGCCAGCAGTCCTGCGGCCACCAATCAGCCCCAGCATTTT
TRBV5-4	15	.	TRBJ1-3	.	CASSFDGSSGNTIYF	TGTGCCAGCAGCTTCGACGGATCCTCTGGAAACACCATATATTTT
TRBV5-4	15	.	TRBJ2-5	.	CASSSYQGYQETQYF	TGTGCCAGCAGCTCGTACCAGGGGTACCAAGAGACCCAGTACTTC
TRBV29-1	12	.	TRBJ1-5	.	CSYSNGNQPQHF	TGCAGCTATTCCAATGGCAATCAGCCCCAGCATTTT
TRBV30	13	.	TRBJ2-1	.	CAWSESSYNEQFF	TGTGCCTGGAGTGAGAGCTCCTACAATGAGCAGTTCTTC
TRBV28	15	TRBD1	TRBJ1-5	.	CASSGQGLSNQPQHF	TGTGCCAGCAGTGGACAGGGGTTGAGCAATCAGCCCCAGCATTTT
TRBV5-6	13	.	TRBJ2-7	.	CASSSQGSDEQYF	TGTGCCAGCAGCTCCCAGGGATCCGACGAGCAGTACTTC
TRBV7-2	16	.	TRBJ1-5	.	CASSRGAGESNQPQHF	TGTGCCAGCAGCCGCGGTGCGGGGGAGAGCAATCAGCCCCAGCATTTT
TRBV5-1	16	TRBD1	TRBJ2-7	.	CASSKSDRGAIGEQYF	TGCGCCAGCAGCAAATCAGACAGGGGGGCCATCGGCGAGCAGTACTTC
TRBV30	16	TRBD1	TRBJ1-5	once	CAWRPSGQGSFQPQHF	TGTGCCTGGAGACCCTCGGGACAGGGGAGTTTTCAGCCCCAGCATTTT
TRBV9	15	.	TRBJ1-3	.	CASSPLGRGLDTIYF	TGTGCCAGCAGCCCCTTGGGACGCGGGTTAGACACCATATATTTT
TRBV5-1	14	TRBD1	TRBJ1-1	.	CASSSTGTGTWAFF	TGCGCCAGCAGCTCAACCGGGACAGGGACTTGGGCTTTCTTT
TRBV18	17	TRBD1	TRBJ2-2	.	CASSPRDRDVNTGELFF	TGTGCCAGCTCACCCCGGGACAGGGACGTGAACACCGGGGAGCTGTTTTTT
TRBV4-2	15	.	TRBJ1-1	.	CASSQDAALNTEAFF	TGTGCCAGCAGCCAAGATGCGGCGTTGAACACTGAAGCTTTCTTT
TRBV9	16	TRBD2	TRBJ2-1	.	CASSILAGGPGNEQFF	TGTGCCAGCAGCATACTAGCGGGAGGGCCGGGCAATGAGCAGTTCTTC
TRBV6-5	13	.	TRBJ1-2	.	CASSYTGSGGYTF	TGTGCCAGCAGTTACACAGGGTCTGGGGGCTACACCTTC
TRBV4-3	15	.	TRBJ1-2	.	CASSQDWAGNYGYTF	TGCGCCAGCAGCCAAGATTGGGCGGGTAACTATGGCTACACCTTC
TRBV7-2	17	.	TRBJ2-1	.	CASSTVRLVSSYNEQFF	TGTGCCAGCAGCACAGTCCGACTAGTGAGCTCCTACAATGAGCAGTTCTTC
TRBV2	14	.	TRBJ2-7	.	CASDARGRRYEQYF	TGTGCCAGCGACGCACGGGGGCGTCGTTACGAGCAGTACTTC
TRBV7-8	17	TRBD2	TRBJ2-3	.	CASSLVGVTGGSDTQYF	TGTGCCAGCAGCTTAGTAGGTGTCACCGGGGGGTCAGATACGCAGTATTTT
TRBV5-1	13	.	TRBJ2-2	.	CASSSARTGELFF	TGCGCCAGCAGCTCGGCCCGGACCGGGGAGCTGTTTTTT
TRBV5-6	12	.	TRBJ2-7	.	CASSRQTPEQYF	TGTGCCAGCAGCCGGCAGACTCCCGAGCAGTACTTC
TRBV15	15	TRBD1	TRBJ1-6	.	CATSRDTDRVSPLHF	TGTGCCACCAGCAGAGATACGGACAGGGTCTCACCCCTCCACTTT
TRBV9	17	TRBD1	TRBJ1-4	.	CASSVDRGAGVNEKLFF	TGTGCCAGCAGCGTAGACAGGGGCGCGGGAGTAAATGAAAAACTGTTTTTT
TRBV5-1	16	.	TRBJ1-3	.	CASSLNQVQSGNTIYF	TGCGCCAGCAGCTTGAATCAGGTACAATCTGGAAACACCATATATTTT
TRBV6-5	12	.	TRBJ2-4	.	CASSPDRNIQYF	TGTGCCAGCAGCCCCGACAGAAACATTCAGTACTTC
TRBV29-1	10	.	TRBJ2-4	.	CSVFKNIQYF	TGCAGCGTTTTTAAAAACATTCAGTACTTC
TRBV9	14	TRBD2	TRBJ2-1	.	CASSVLAGHNEQFF	TGTGCCAGCAGCGTACTAGCGGGCCACAATGAGCAGTTCTTC